The next 30 T cell receptor beta chains were all read from a single sample in a study of T-cell reconstitution after alpha-beta-depleted transplantation in children. The TCRbeta library incorporated unique molecular identifiers. TCRdb re-called the PCR reads through MiXCR, storing one row per CDR3 protein. The table has some 550,000 distinct CDR3 sequences, 23% seen once. The sequenced sample was PBMCs, mostly from graft donor cells, obtained 360 days after TCRalphabeta/CD19-depleted stem cell transplant. The source of these receptors is a boy under two years old who had a stem cell transplant for acute myeloid leukemia, so the T cells may come from the graft donor.

This clonotype was picked up a small number of times. The CDR3 region has the DNA TGTGCCAGCAGTTCCCTGAGGGGGGGCGAGCAGTACGTC. It specifies CASSSLRGGEQYV. V and J are TRBV6-6 and TRBJ2-7; the D gene is possibly TRBD2 (7 bases). The V gene lost 4 bases and the J gene lost 6 bases, with 13 bases spanning the gap. The germline V gene encodes CDR1 MNHNY and CDR2 SVGAGI (reference sequence). The CDR3 loop spans 13 amino acids.

The chain uses TRBV29-1 and TRBJ2-3; 9 bases match TRBD2. The CDR3 has 15 residues. Germline assignment: CDR1 SQVTM and CDR2 ANQGSEA. The ends lost 3 bases at V and 2 bases at J; junction bases unmatched: 6. The CDR3 here is CSVEEAGGYTDTQYF. For the CDR3, the DNA is TGCAGCGTTGAGGAAGCGGGGGGTTACACAGATACGCAGTATTTT.

This clonotype has a count of ten or more. V is TRBV24-1 and J is TRBJ2-3; 9 nucleotides match TRBD1. The trim removed 3 bases at V and 6 bases at J, leaving 18 bases unmatched. Germline CDR1 is KGHDR and CDR2 is SFDVKD. There are 19 residues in the CDR3. The CDR3 DNA reads as TGTGCCACCAGTGATCCCCAACCCGACAGGGGGATACTATTGGATACGCAGTATTTT. Its translation: CATSDPQPDRGILLDTQYF.

This clonotype has ten or more counts. The chain has TRBV11-2 and TRBJ2-5, with D possibly being TRBD2 (7 bases). V was clipped by 2 bases and J by 5 bases, with 18 bases between them. The CDR3 contains 16 residues. The germline CDR1 and CDR2 sequences are SGHAT and FQNNGV. CDR3 residues: CASSLSGGGAVETQYF. The CDR3 DNA is TGTGCCAGCAGCTTAAGTGGTGGGGGGGCAGTGGAGACCCAGTACTTC.

The CDR3 is CASSLRPGALETQYF. CDR3 DNA: TGTGCCAGCAGCTTACGTCCGGGGGCGCTGGAGACCCAGTACTTC. V and J are TRBV7-2 and TRBJ2-5; D possibly matches TRBD1 or TRBD2 (6 bases each). The length of the CDR3 is 15 residues. The germline V and J ends were trimmed by 2 bases and 5 bases, with 15 bases remaining between them. Germline CDR1 and CDR2: SGHTA and FQGNSA.

This rearrangement joins TRBV3-1 to TRBJ1-5; D uncertain. Germline V gene lookup returns CDR1 LGHDT and CDR2 YNNKEL (reference sequence). V dropped 8 bases and J dropped 0 bases, with 23 bases sitting between them. CDR3 length: 18 residues. CDR3 coding DNA: TGTGCCAGCTGTTTTGAGGCTTTCGGCGGCTATAGCAATCAGCCCCAGCATTTT. Translation gives CASCFEAFGGYSNQPQHF.

This clonotype was seen a few times. This chain links TRBV12-3 or TRBV12-4 with TRBJ2-5; 10 bases align to TRBD2. This CDR3 has 17 amino acids. V gave up 8 bases and J gave up 5 bases; unmatched junction bases: 17. In DNA, the CDR3 is TGTGCCAGCGGATCCGGGACTAGCGAGCTTAGGATCGAGACCCAGTACTTC. It codes for CASGSGTSELRIETQYF.

This clonotype has only a few counts. V is TRBV28 and J is TRBJ1-1; D remains unclear. Germline assignment: CDR1 MDHEN and CDR2 SYDVKM. V was cut by 6 bases and J by 4 bases, with 9 bases left in between. The CDR3 is made up of 12 amino acids. In DNA, the CDR3 is TGTGCCAGCAGCGAGGTAGTCACTGAAGCTTTCTTT. It specifies CASSEVVTEAFF.

The chain is built from TRBV20-1 and TRBJ2-2; 11 bases align to TRBD1. V shed 6 bases, J shed 8 bases, and the junction held 11 bases outside the gene matches. The germline CDR1 and CDR2 sequences are DFQATT and SNEGSKA (reference sequence). The CDR3 sequence is 15 residues long. As DNA, the CDR3 is TGCAGTGCCCAAACCGGGACAGGGGGTTCGGGGGAGCTGTTTTTT. This gives the protein CSAQTGTGGSGELFF.

This clonotype was observed at least ten times. The genes are TRBV29-1 and TRBJ2-5; D gene uncertain. The V and J ends lost 0 bases and 13 bases respectively, with 15 bases between them. The CDR3 contains 12 residues. Germline V gene data show CDR1 as SQVTM and CDR2 as ANQGSEA. The CDR3 nucleotides are TGCAGCGTTGAAGATCTATCGCCTTTCCTGTACTTC. As protein: CSVEDLSPFLYF.

This clonotype was detected a few times. V is TRBV5-5 and J is TRBJ2-7; no reliable D call. Trimming took 4 bases from V and 3 from J, leaving 11 bases between them. The CDR3 is 13 amino acids. In germline, CDR1 is SGHKS, CDR2 YYEKEE (reference sequence). The CDR3 is CASSQTAVYEQYV. The CDR3 DNA follows: TGTGCCAGCAGCCAGACGGCAGTCTACGAGCAGTACGTC.

This clonotype was counted many times. The chain is built from TRBV3-1 and TRBJ2-3; 7 bases agree with TRBD1. Germline CDR1 and CDR2: LGHDT and YNNKEL (reference sequence). With V trimmed by 2 bases and J by 10 bases, 3 bases remained unmatched. The CDR3 consists of 12 residues. DNA for the CDR3: TGTGCCAGCAGCCAAAGGGACAGTCCGCAGTATTTT. As protein: CASSQRDSPQYF.

V gene TRBV4-1 combines with J gene TRBJ2-7; D is unresolved. This CDR3 contains 13 residues. Germline V CDR1 and CDR2: MGHRA, YSYEKL. Trimming cost V 0 bases and J 4 bases, with 7 bases left between them. CDR3 nucleotide sequence: TGCGCCAGCAGCCAAGATTTTGGATACGAGCAGTACGTC. Translated, it gives CASSQDFGYEQYV.

This clonotype has a count of ten or more. The chain is built from TRBV4-1 and TRBJ1-1, with TRBD1 matching over 8 bases. V lost 4 bases and J lost 1; bases outside the gene matches: 11. This CDR3 is built from 17 residues. The V gene's germline CDR1 is MGHRA and CDR2 YSYEKL. The CDR3 nucleotides read TGCGCCAGCAGCCTCCGGAGGACAGGGATAGGGAACACTGAAGCTTTCTTT. Translated, it gives CASSLRRTGIGNTEAFF.

This clonotype was seen many times. This chain uses TRBV7-6 with TRBJ2-1; 9 nucleotides match TRBD2. The CDR3 covers 17 residues. Trimming removed 0 bases from V and 0 bases from J; junction bases left unmatched: 3. The germline V gene encodes CDR1 SGHVS and CDR2 FNYEAQ. The CDR3 DNA follows: TGTGCCAGCAGCTTAGCGACGCGGGGGGGCTCCTACAATGAGCAGTTCTTC. Protein product: CASSLATRGGSYNEQFF.

The rearrangement joins TRBV20-1 to TRBJ1-5; no definite D call. V gave up 0 bases and J gave up 7 bases, with 10 bases separating them. This CDR3 contains 13 residues. Germline V gene sequence: CDR1 DFQATT, CDR2 SNEGSKA (reference sequence). Here the CDR3 DNA reads TGCAGTGCTAGAGATGTTGAGGACCAGCCCCAGCATTTT. This codes for CSARDVEDQPQHF.

The V call is TRBV20-1, the J call TRBJ2-4; the D is unclear. Germline CDR1 and CDR2: DFQATT and SNEGSKA (reference sequence). V was trimmed by 6 bases and J by 6 bases, leaving 12 bases between them. This CDR3 is built from 12 residues. Written as DNA, the CDR3 is TGCAGTGCCCTCGCCCTCAGAAACATTCAGTACTTC. The encoded protein is CSALALRNIQYF.

This clonotype was seen at least ten times. This chain joins TRBV12-3 or TRBV12-4 and TRBJ1-1, with D hard to call. Trimming stripped 5 bases from V and 1 base from J, with 8 bases between. The CDR3 runs to 13 residues. CDR3 residues: CASSLDENTEAFF. The CDR3 DNA follows: TGTGCCAGCAGTCTCGACGAGAACACTGAAGCTTTCTTT.

J is TRBJ1-2 and V is TRBV5-1; 8 bases align to TRBD1. Germline V gene data show CDR1 as SGHRS and CDR2 as YFSETQ. The trim removed 6 bases at V and 7 bases at J, leaving 5 bases unmatched. The CDR3 is 12 residues long. The CDR3 protein is CASTSGGVGYTF. The CDR3 DNA reads TGCGCCAGCACCTCAGGGGGCGTTGGCTACACCTTC.

The chain uses TRBV11-2 and TRBJ2-5, with D tentatively TRBD1 (6 bases). The CDR3 spans 14 residues. V was clipped by 5 bases and J by 3 bases, with 13 bases between them. Per germline, CDR1 SGHAT and CDR2 FQNNGV. Written as DNA, the CDR3 is TGTGCCAGCAGCCCTCGGGACACTAAAGAGACCCAGTACTTC. Translated: CASSPRDTKETQYF.

The chain uses TRBV19 and TRBJ2-1; D is undetermined. The V gene's germline CDR1 is LNHDA and CDR2 SQIVND (reference sequence). V was shortened by 3 bases and J by 7 bases, with 13 bases between the two germline ends. The length of the CDR3 is 14 residues. This CDR3 is CASSMHDGRNEQFF. The CDR3 DNA is TGTGCCAGTAGTATGCACGACGGAAGAAATGAGCAGTTCTTC. Full variable domain (remainder filled in from reference TRBV19 and TRBJ2-1): DGGITQSPKYLFRKEGQNVTLSCEQNLNHDAMYWYRQDPGQGLRLIYYSQIVNDFQKGDIAEGYSVSREKKESFPLTVTSAQKNPTAFYLCASSMHDGRNEQFFGPGTRLTVL.

The sample holds many counts of this clonotype. V gene TRBV20-1 combines with J gene TRBJ2-6; possibly TRBD1 for D (5 bases). Germline V gene lookup returns CDR1 DFQATT and CDR2 SNEGSKA (reference sequence). The CDR3 has 15 amino acids. V lost 0 bases and J 0 bases, leaving 6 bases between the germline ends. The DNA for the CDR3 is TGCAGTGCTAGAGATCAGGGCTCTGGGGCCAACGTCCTGACTTTC. Protein sequence: CSARDQGSGANVLTF.

This chain joins TRBV27 and TRBJ2-3; D is tentatively TRBD1 or TRBD2 (6 bases each). V was trimmed by 7 bases and J by 2 bases, leaving 13 bases between them. Germline assignment: CDR1 MNHEY and CDR2 SMNVEV (reference sequence). The CDR3 is 14 amino acids. The chain's CDR3 is CASTTGGHTDTQYF. In nucleotides, the CDR3 is TGTGCCAGCACCACCGGGGGCCACACAGATACGCAGTATTTT.

The chain employs TRBV12-5 and TRBJ2-7; possibly TRBD1 for D (6 bases). The CDR3 is 11 residues long. V was cut by 5 bases and J by 7 bases, with 9 bases left in between. Germline V gene sequence: CDR1 LGHNT, CDR2 FRNRAP. Here the CDR3 DNA reads TGTGCTAGTGGTAACGACAGGGAGCAGTACTTC. As protein: CASGNDREQYF.

The chain recombines TRBV20-1 with TRBJ2-3; 11 positions match TRBD2. Trimming cost V 1 base and J 0 bases; bases outside gene matches: 3. CDR3 size: 16 residues. Germline assignment: CDR1 DFQATT and CDR2 SNEGSKA (reference sequence). The CDR3 loop is CSARGLAGTSTDTQYF. CDR3 bases: TGCAGTGCTAGAGGACTAGCGGGGACTAGCACAGATACGCAGTATTTT.

This chain links TRBV5-1 with TRBJ2-5; a weak D match, TRBD1 (6 bases). The germline V gene has CDR1 SGHRS and CDR2 YFSETQ. V was shortened by 4 bases and J by 3 bases, with 10 bases between the two germline ends. This CDR3 has 13 amino acids. The DNA for the CDR3 is TGCGCCAGCAGCACCCGGGACAAAGAGACCCAGTACTTC. It codes for CASSTRDKETQYF.

This clonotype was observed many times. The chain combines TRBV11-3 with TRBJ2-7, with D possibly being TRBD1 or TRBD2 (5 bases each). The V and J ends lost 5 bases and 2 bases respectively, with 22 bases between them. This CDR3 is built from 17 residues. The germline CDR1 and CDR2 sequences are SGHNT and YENEEA. CDR3 DNA: TGTGCCAGCAGCCAGGTGCGCACTGATCGGGACCCCTACGAGCAGTACTTC. It translates to CASSQVRTDRDPYEQYF.

In this sample, this clonotype turned up many times. V usage is TRBV11-1 and J usage is TRBJ2-1, with TRBD1 identical over 9 bases. The CDR3 runs 18 residues. The ends lost 3 bases at V and 3 bases at J; junction bases unmatched: 12. The germline CDR1 and CDR2 sequences are SGHAT and FQDESV (reference sequence). CDR3 nucleotides: TGTGCCAGCAGCTTTCCCTCGATACAGGGGGCGCGCTACAATGAGCAGTTCTTC. Its translation: CASSFPSIQGARYNEQFF.

The table lists this clonotype with many counts. V usage is TRBV6-1 and J usage is TRBJ2-1; D remains unclear. The germline V and J ends were trimmed by 3 bases and 10 bases, with 7 bases remaining between them. Germline CDR1 and CDR2: MNHNS and SASEGT. CDR3 length: 11 amino acids. CDR3 sequence: CASSETSEQFF. CDR3 DNA sequence: TGTGCCAGCAGTGAGACGTCCGAGCAGTTCTTC.

This clonotype was recorded a few times. V is TRBV20-1 and J is TRBJ1-1, with D hard to call. V was trimmed by 7 bases and J by 0 bases, leaving 18 bases between them. Germline V gene lookup returns CDR1 DFQATT and CDR2 SNEGSKA (reference sequence). The CDR3 extends over 15 amino acids. CDR3 DNA sequence: TGCAGTGTTAAGTCGTATGCTTACATGAACACTGAAGCTTTCTTT. Residues: CSVKSYAYMNTEAFF.